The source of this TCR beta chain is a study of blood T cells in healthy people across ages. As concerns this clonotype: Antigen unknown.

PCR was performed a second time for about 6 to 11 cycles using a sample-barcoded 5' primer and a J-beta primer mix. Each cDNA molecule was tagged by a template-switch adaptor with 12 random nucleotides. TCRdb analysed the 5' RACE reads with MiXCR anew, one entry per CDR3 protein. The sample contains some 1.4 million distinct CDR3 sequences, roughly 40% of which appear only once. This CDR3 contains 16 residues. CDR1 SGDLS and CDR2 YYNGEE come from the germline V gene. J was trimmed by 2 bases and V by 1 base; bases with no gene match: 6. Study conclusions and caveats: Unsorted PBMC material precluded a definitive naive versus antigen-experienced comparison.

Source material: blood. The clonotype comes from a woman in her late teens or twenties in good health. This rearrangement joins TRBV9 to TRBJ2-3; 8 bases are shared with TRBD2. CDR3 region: CASSVSVAGSTDTQYF. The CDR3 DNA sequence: TGTGCCAGCAGCGTATCAGTAGCGGGGTCCACAGATACGCAGTATTTT.